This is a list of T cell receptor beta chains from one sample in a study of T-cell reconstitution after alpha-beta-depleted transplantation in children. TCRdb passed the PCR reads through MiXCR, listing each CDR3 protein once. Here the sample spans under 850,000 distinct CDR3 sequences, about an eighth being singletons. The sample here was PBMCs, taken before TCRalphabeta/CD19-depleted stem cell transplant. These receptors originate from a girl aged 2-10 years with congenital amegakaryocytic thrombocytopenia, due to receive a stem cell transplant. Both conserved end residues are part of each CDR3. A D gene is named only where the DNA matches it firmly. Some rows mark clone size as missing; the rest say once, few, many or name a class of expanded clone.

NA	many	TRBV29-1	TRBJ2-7	TGCAGCGTTGGAGTCAGCTACTACGAGCAGTACTTC	CSVGVSYYEQYF
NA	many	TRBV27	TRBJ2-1	TGTGCCAGCAGTTTAATCGGCGATGAGCAGTTCTTC	CASSLIGDEQFF
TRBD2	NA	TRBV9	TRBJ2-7	TGTGCCAGCAGCGTAGTCCCTAGCGGGAGAAACGAGCAGTACTTC	CASSVVPSGRNEQYF
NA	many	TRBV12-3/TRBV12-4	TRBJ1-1	TGTGCCAGCAGTTTCAATCCGAACACTGAAGCTTTCTTT	CASSFNPNTEAFF
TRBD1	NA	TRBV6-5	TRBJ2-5	TGTGCCAGCAGTTACCCTTCGGACAGGGCCCTAAGAGGGACCCAGTACTTC	CASSYPSDRALRGTQYF
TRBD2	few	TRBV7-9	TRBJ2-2	TGTGCCAGCAGCTTGGAGGACGCTAGCGGGAAATCCGGGGAGCTGTTTTTT	CASSLEDASGKSGELFF
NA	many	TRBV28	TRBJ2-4	TGTGCCAGCAGTCATCCCCGGGTAGCCAAAAACATTCAGTACTTC	CASSHPRVAKNIQYF
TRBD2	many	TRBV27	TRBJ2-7	TGTGCCAGCAGTTCGCCTAGCGGGGGGGCCTACGAGCAGTACTTC	CASSSPSGGAYEQYF
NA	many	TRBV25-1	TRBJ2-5	TGTGCCAGCAGTGAATATGGGCGGGCCCAAGAGACCCAGTACTTC	CASSEYGRAQETQYF
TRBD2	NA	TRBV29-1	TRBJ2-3	TGCAGCGCAGTAGCGGGCTCTAGCACAGATACGCAGTATTTT	CSAVAGSSTDTQYF
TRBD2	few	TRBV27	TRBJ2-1	TGTGCCAGCAGTCCTCTCGGGACTAGATCCCTCATGGAGCAGTTCTTC	CASSPLGTRSLMEQFF
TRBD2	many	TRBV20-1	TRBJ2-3	TGCAGTGCTAGCTCAGTGGCTAGCGGGAACACAGATACGCAGTATTTT	CSASSVASGNTDTQYF
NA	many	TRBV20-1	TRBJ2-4	TGCAGTGCTAAGTCTATCACAGAGTCTCTAGCCAAAAACATTCAGTACTTC	CSAKSITESLAKNIQYF
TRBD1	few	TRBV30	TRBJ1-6	TGTGCCTGGAAGGACAGGGTCTATAATTCACCCCTCCACTTT	CAWKDRVYNSPLHF
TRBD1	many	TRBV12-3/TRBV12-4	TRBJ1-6	TGTGCCAGCAGTTTCGACAGGGAAGGTTCACCCCTCCACTTT	CASSFDREGSPLHF
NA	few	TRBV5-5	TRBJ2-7	TGTGCCAGCAGCCGTGGGGCAGACGCCTGGGGTGAGCAGTACTTC	CASSRGADAWGEQYF
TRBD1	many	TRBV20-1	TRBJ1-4	TGCAGTGCTAACTCGGGACAGGCAGACCAAACTAATGAAAAACTGTTTTTT	CSANSGQADQTNEKLFF
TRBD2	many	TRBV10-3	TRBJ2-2	TGTGCCATCAGTGGTCGCGGGAGCCCCACCGGGGAGCTGTTTTTT	CAISGRGSPTGELFF
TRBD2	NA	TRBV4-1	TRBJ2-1	TGCGCCAGCAGCTTAGGACCACCTTTGGCGGGAGTCGGGAACTACAATGAGCAGTTCTTC	CASSLGPPLAGVGNYNEQFF
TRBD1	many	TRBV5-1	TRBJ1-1	TGCGCCAGCAGCTTGTTGACAGGGGGCCCGGCTGAAGCTTTCTTT	CASSLLTGGPAEAFF
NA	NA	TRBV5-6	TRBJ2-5	TGTGCCAGCAGCTCGGACGTCCAAGAGACCCAGTACTTC	CASSSDVQETQYF
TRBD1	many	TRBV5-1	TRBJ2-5	TGCGCCAGCAGCTCCGGGACAGGTGTGGAGGAGACCCAGTACTTC	CASSSGTGVEETQYF
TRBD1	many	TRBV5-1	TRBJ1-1	TGCGCCAGCAGCTCACGGACAGGGCGGGAAACTGAAGCTTTCTTT	CASSSRTGRETEAFF
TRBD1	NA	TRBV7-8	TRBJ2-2	TGTGCCAGCAGCTCCGGGACAGTAAACACCGGGGAGCTGTTTTTT	CASSSGTVNTGELFF